This T cell receptor (beta chain) was found in a study of PD-L1 blockade in urothelial cancer (dated by TCRdb to 2016 to 2017). Notes on the research overall: Every patient began therapy around 2014 and was given atezolizumab 1,200 mg intravenously every 3 weeks. About 85% of the roughly 29 patients were males with bladder-origin urothelial cancer, and about 65% of the roughly 30 reported a prior smoking history. An ECOG performance status of 0 or 1 was recorded for the patients, and 0 to 3 prior chemotherapy regimens had been received by the patients. Blood samples were analyzed 3 weeks after the start of treatment (second dose) and 6 weeks after the start of treatment. A median of roughly 140,000 T cells and 80,000 to 95,000 unique TCRs was obtained from blood samples, and a median clonality of approximately 0.08 was observed. The study was an exploratory multi-omic analysis of somatic, immune and clinical correlates of response to PD-L1 blockade with atezolizumab in urothelial cancer. Pretreatment tumor samples, along with matched peripheral blood serially collected before and after atezolizumab treatment, were subjected to TCR sequencing. Durable clinical benefit was defined as a progression-free survival longer than 6 months, and TCR features were additionally tested against progression-free survival and overall survival. In the same patients, whole exome sequencing and RNA sequencing of pretreatment tumors were performed in addition to TCR sequencing. Roughly nine patients achieved durable clinical benefit and approximately 20 did not. Twenty-nine patients had pretreatment blood TCR-seq, some 24 had at least one posttreatment blood collection, and some 24 had tumor TCR-seq.

The CDR1 and CDR2 encoded by the germline V gene are SGHAT and FQNNGV. Its CDR3 holds 19 amino acids, cysteine through phenylalanine. Only the CDR3 part of the read is kept: 57 bases, read in frame from the first base. Trimming takes 5 bases off V and 0 bases off J; junction bases not matched to a gene: 16. Broader findings and caveats from the paper: Small sample size (n of about 30) and many exploratory analyses mean the results are intended to be hypothesis-generating. A pretreatment peripheral blood TCR clonality below the median was linked to improved progression-free and overall survival. Greater expansion of tumor-associated TCR clones in peripheral blood 3 weeks after the start of treatment was observed in patients with durable benefit (n of about 22, p = 0.022).

To estimate absolute template abundance from read counts, synthetic TCR analog templates were spiked into each PCR. Using the immunoSEQ assay, TCRbeta CDR3 regions were amplified from genomic DNA with bias-controlled V and J gene primers. Sequencing of rearranged TCRbeta segments was done at approximately 20X coverage. From the authors' description of their analysis: Sequencing errors were corrected by clustering, and CDR3s were annotated against IMGT so that V, D and J genes could be assigned. Downstream analyses used only productive TCRbeta rearrangements, leaving out any out-of-frame or stop-codon sequences. Clonality was calculated as one minus the Shannon entropy normalized by the log of the number of unique productive sequences. Fisher's exact test with Benjamini-Hochberg correction, using a cutoff of adjusted p below 0.01, was how clones that differed between time points or between blood and tumor were identified. TCRdb obtained this table from immuneACCESS and retained in-frame rearrangements with V and J assigned. These tables miss some clones; where compared with another copy, unresolved V genes account for less than half of the shortfall, and the remainder is unexplained. V and J calls and clone size are given by that table; D and trimming were obtained from the DNA. The sample has more than 90,000 clones on record, over 65% of them singletons. Jointly, the top ten make up around 8.1% of the sample.

A note on this clone: Its antigen is still unknown. No base quality information exists; no much larger clone differs at one position.

In light of the paper, this sample's time point label describes: peripheral blood 6 weeks after treatment start. The cohort comprised about 30 patients with locally advanced or metastatic urothelial carcinoma treated at Memorial Sloan Kettering on a trial protocol. Peripheral blood mononuclear cells were collected pretreatment and during treatment, with between 1 and 8 total time points obtained per patient. The Qiagen DNeasy Blood extraction kit was used to purify genomic DNA from total PBMCs and tumor samples. PBMCs were collected pretreatment and during treatment, and were isolated and stored as previously described.

Sample: PBMCs, taken around atezolizumab (anti-PD-L1) treatment. This receptor was taken from a man between 65 and 85 years old with urothelial cancer. The V gene is TRBV11-2 and the J gene is TRBJ2-4; 7 bases in the middle match TRBD1. The nucleotides are TGTGCCAGCAGCCCGGGCCCCAGACAGGGTTCTCTAGCCAAAAACATTCAGTACTTC. It is translated as CASSPGPRQGSLAKNIQYF. The full variable domain, with segments outside the CDR3 supplied by the reference TRBV11-2 and TRBJ2-4 proteins, appears as EAGVAQSPRYKIIEKRQSVAFWCNPISGHATLYWYQQILGQGPKLLIQFQNNGVVDDSQLPKDRFSAERLKGVDSTLKIQPAKLEDSAVYLCASSPGPRQGSLAKNIQYFGAGTRLSVL.